Listed here is a single TCR beta chain. The source of the sample is a study of molecular identifiers for immune sequencing clone quantification. The CDR3 runs 18 residues. Germline CDR1 reads SNHLY; CDR2 reads FYNNEI. The V segment lost 7 bases and the J segment 2 bases; nucleotides outside the gene matches: 16. TCRdb ran MiXCR on the PCR reads and lists one entry per CDR3 protein. The sample has some 100,000 distinct CDR3 sequences, about 20% seen once. Input for naive CD8 libraries was roughly 20,000 to 1,000,000 sorted cells; the RNA fraction used was 10%, 30% or 50%. The chain couples TRBV2 to TRBJ2-5, with 10 bases matching TRBD2. What was sequenced was naive CD8+ T cells from blood, with Jurkat cell RNA spiked in. Regarding subset: FACS-sorted CD8+CD4-CCR7+CD45RA+ naive T cells. The receptor comes from a human donor in good health. Some libraries in this study had Jurkat cell RNA spiked in. The CDR3 spells CASTERLAGSYRQETQYF. The CDR3 bases are TGTGCCAGCACTGAGCGACTAGCGGGCTCCTACAGGCAAGAGACCCAGTACTTC.